These T cell receptor beta chains were read from a single sample in a study of blood T cell repertoires in COVID-19. Here immunoSEQ multiplex PCR was the method, and the copy in TCRdb shows in-frame clones only, minus some. Here the sample spans about 160,000 clones, approximately 88% being singletons. Sequencing used peripheral blood. These receptors were taken from an elderly woman with active or convalescent COVID-19. The CDR3 runs from the conserved cysteine through the conserved F or W. A D gene is named only where the DNA matches it firmly. Clone sizes are given selectively: once, few, many, or a class where the clone is expanded.

clone_size	v_call	d_call	j_call	cdr3_nt	cdr3_aa
.	TRBV6-2/TRBV6-3	.	TRBJ2-7	TGTGCCAGCAGTGTTAGCGGTTTAAAGCGATTATACGAGCAGTACTTC	CASSVSGLKRLYEQYF
.	TRBV19	TRBD1	TRBJ1-6	TGTGCCAGTAGTATTGAAGACAGGGTATATAATTCACCCCTCCACTTT	CASSIEDRVYNSPLHF
.	TRBV29-1	.	TRBJ2-3	TGCAGCGTTTTCCCTAGGGGGTATAACACAGATACGCAGTATTTT	CSVFPRGYNTDTQYF
.	TRBV7-9	.	TRBJ2-3	TGTGCCAGCAGCTTAGTGATGCTAGCGACAGATACGCAGTATTTT	CASSLVMLATDTQYF
.	TRBV6-5	.	TRBJ2-6	TGTGCCAGCAATCTAGGGGGGGCAGGGGCCAACGTCCTGACTTTC	CASNLGGAGANVLTF
.	TRBV9	.	TRBJ1-2	TGTGCCAGCAGCGCCGACAGCGTTGGAGGCTACACCTTC	CASSADSVGGYTF
few	TRBV19	TRBD1	TRBJ2-1	TGTGCCAGTAGTCCCCAGGGGGCGCTTTTTTATGAGCAGTTCTTC	CASSPQGALFYEQFF
.	TRBV5-1	TRBD2	TRBJ2-7	TGCGCCAGCAGCCCCGGACTAGCGGGAAGCTCCTACGAGCAGTACTTC	CASSPGLAGSSYEQYF
.	TRBV11-2	.	TRBJ1-1	TGTGCCAGCAGCCCCCTCCAGGGGTTTGCTTTCTTT	CASSPLQGFAFF
.	TRBV6-1	.	TRBJ1-2	TGTGCCAGCAGTGAAGCTTCGGGAGGGGACTTGTATGGCTACACCTTC	CASSEASGGDLYGYTF
.	TRBV7-6	TRBD2	TRBJ2-1	TGTGCCAGCAGCTCTAGCGGGGGGGCCCGTGAGCAGTTCTTC	CASSSSGGAREQFF
.	TRBV21-1	.	TRBJ2-1	TGTGCCACTCCCATCTATCCCCGCGGGGGGAGGACCTACAATGAGCAGTTCTTC	CATPIYPRGGRTYNEQFF
.	TRBV15	.	TRBJ1-6	TGTGCCACCAGCAGAGATTCGGCCGGAGGGTCACCCCTCCACTTT	CATSRDSAGGSPLHF
.	TRBV19	TRBD1	TRBJ1-5	TGTGCCAGTAGCTCGGACAGGGGGAAGAATCAGCCCCAGCATTTT	CASSSDRGKNQPQHF